This T cell receptor (beta chain) was observed in a study of blood T cell repertoires in COVID-19. Study context: There were acute and convalescent COVID-19 samples, and they came from the United States, Italy and Spain. From T cells, B-cell-depleted T cells, or PBMCs came the material, which was cDNA or gDNA.

The V gene end was trimmed by 6 bases and the J gene end by 6 bases; junction bases not matched to a gene: 9. This CDR3 region has 15 residues. Germline V gene sequence: CDR1 MNHEY, CDR2 SVGAGI. In the authors' workflow: Estimation of nucleated cell counts was performed using reference gene primer amplification. The data were produced by immunoSEQ multiplex PCR, yet TCRdb's version contains in-frame clones alone and is incomplete. The V and J calls and clone size are taken from that table; D and trimming were inferred from the DNA. Of 250,000 to 350,000 clones listed, about nine tenths are singletons.

The chain joins TRBV6-5 to TRBJ2-2, with 8 positions matching TRBD2. The sequenced sample was peripheral blood. The clonotype comes from a middle-aged woman who had recovered from COVID-19. CDR3 loop: CASSGSGARAGELFF. As DNA, the CDR3 is TGTGCCAGCAGCGGTAGCGGGGCTAGGGCCGGGGAGCTGTTTTTT.